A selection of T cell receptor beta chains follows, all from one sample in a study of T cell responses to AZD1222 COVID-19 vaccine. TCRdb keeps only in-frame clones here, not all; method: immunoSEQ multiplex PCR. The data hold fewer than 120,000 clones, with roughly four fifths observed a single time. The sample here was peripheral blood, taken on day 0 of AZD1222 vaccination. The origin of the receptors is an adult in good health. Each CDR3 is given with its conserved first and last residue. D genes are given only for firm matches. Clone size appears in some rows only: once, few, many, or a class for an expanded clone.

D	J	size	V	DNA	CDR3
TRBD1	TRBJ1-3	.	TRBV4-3	TGCGCCAGCAGCCCGAAGACAGGGATTTACCTGCCGGACTCTGGAAACACCATATATTTT	CASSPKTGIYLPDSGNTIYF
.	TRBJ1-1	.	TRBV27	TGTGCCAGCAGAGTTAAAGGGAAGTACACTGAAGCTTTCTTT	CASRVKGKYTEAFF
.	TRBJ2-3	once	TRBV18	TGTGCCAGCTCACCACAACTATCCACTAGCACAGATACGCAGTATTTT	CASSPQLSTSTDTQYF
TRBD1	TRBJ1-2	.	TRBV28	TGTGCCAGCAGTGACAGGGTTGGCTACACCTTC	CASSDRVGYTF
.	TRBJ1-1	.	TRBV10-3	TGTGCCATCGCGGAGCGGGCCGGGCGGGGCACTGAAGCTTTCTTT	CAIAERAGRGTEAFF
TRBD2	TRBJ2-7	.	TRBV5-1	TGCGCCAGCAGCAAAACTAGCGAACACGAGCAGTACTTC	CASSKTSEHEQYF
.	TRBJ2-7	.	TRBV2	TGTGCCAGCAGTGTTTCTCCGACAACGCACGAGCAGTACTTC	CASSVSPTTHEQYF
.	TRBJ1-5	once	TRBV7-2	TGTGCCAGCAGCCCAAGGGGCGGCAAAGATAGCAATCAGCCCCAGCATTTT	CASSPRGGKDSNQPQHF
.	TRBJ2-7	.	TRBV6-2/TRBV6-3	TGTGCCAGCAGTTACTCGGTAGAGGCACCGTACTTC	CASSYSVEAPYF
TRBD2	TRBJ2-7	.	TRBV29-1	TGCAGCGTCCGGCCTAGCGGGGCCTACGAGCAGTACTTC	CSVRPSGAYEQYF
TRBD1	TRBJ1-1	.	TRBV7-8	TGTGCCAGCAGCCGCCGTCCCGGGACAGGGAACACTGAAGCTTTCTTT	CASSRRPGTGNTEAFF
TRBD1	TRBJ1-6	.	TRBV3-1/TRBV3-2	TGTGCCAGCAGCCAAGAGGACAGGCGATATTCACCCCTCCACTTT	CASSQEDRRYSPLHF
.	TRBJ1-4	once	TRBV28	TGTGCCAGCAGTTTCGGGGGATCAACTAATGAAAAACTGTTTTTT	CASSFGGSTNEKLFF
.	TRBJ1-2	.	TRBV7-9	TGTGCCAGCAGCCTGTCGGTCGCCACTAACTATGGCTACACCTTC	CASSLSVATNYGYTF
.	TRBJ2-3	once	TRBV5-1	TGCGCCAGCAGCTCAGGGGGGCCGGGGGGAGATACGCAGTATTTT	CASSSGGPGGDTQYF
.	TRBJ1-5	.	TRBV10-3	TGTGCCATCAGTGCGGGGATTGAGAGCAATCAGCCCCAGCATTTT	CAISAGIESNQPQHF
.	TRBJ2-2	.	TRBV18	TGTGCCAGCTCACCTGCTGAGTTGAACACCGGGGAGCTGTTTTTT	CASSPAELNTGELFF
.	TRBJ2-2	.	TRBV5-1	TGCGCCAGCAGCTTGCAGAACACCGGGGAGCTGTTTTTT	CASSLQNTGELFF
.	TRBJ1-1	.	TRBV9	TGTGCCAGCAGCTCAACCGTACAGCAGAACACTGAAGCTTTCTTT	CASSSTVQQNTEAFF
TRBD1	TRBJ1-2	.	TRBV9	TGTGCCAGCAGCTCGGGACAGGGAGAGTATGGCTACACCTTC	CASSSGQGEYGYTF
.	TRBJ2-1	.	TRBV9	TGTGCCAGCAGCGTAGTTTCAGGGGTAGGGGAGCAGTTCTTC	CASSVVSGVGEQFF
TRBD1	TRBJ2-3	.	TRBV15	TGTGCCACCAGCAGAGGGGGGACAGACACAGATACGCAGTATTTT	CATSRGGTDTDTQYF
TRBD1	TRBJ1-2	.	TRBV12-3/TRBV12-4	TGTGCCAGCAGAACGACCGGGACAGAGGGCTACACCTTC	CASRTTGTEGYTF
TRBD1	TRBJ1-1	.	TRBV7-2	TGTGCCAGCAGCCGGTTGGGACAGGGGGGCACTGAAGCTTTCTTT	CASSRLGQGGTEAFF
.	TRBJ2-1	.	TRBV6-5	TGTGCCAGCAGTTCCCCGACACGGAGCTCCTACAATGAGCAGTTCTTC	CASSSPTRSSYNEQFF
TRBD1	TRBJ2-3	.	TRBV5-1	TGCGCCAGCAGCCCCCCGGGACAGGTTGACACAGATACGCAGTATTTT	CASSPPGQVDTDTQYF